These T cell receptor beta chains were read from a single sample in a study of shared clonotypes between healthy human individuals. Using immunoSEQ multiplex PCR, the repertoire was profiled, and TCRdb retains in-frame clones only, with some absent. The sample lists 600,000 to 750,000 clones, 55% to 80% seen once, with roughly 1.8% in the top ten. Material for sequencing was memory CD4+ T cells sorted from blood. The receptors derive from a woman in her twenties or thirties in good health. Each CDR3 is given with its conserved first and last residue. The order of the fields is J gene, V gene, clone size, D gene, CDR3 DNA, CDR3 protein. D genes are given only for firm matches. The size entry is marked missing in some rows and otherwise reads once, few, many or a size class.

j_call: TRBJ1-2; v_call: TRBV28; clone_size: few; d_call: .; cdr3_nt: TGTGCCAGCAGTTTAAACTATGGCTACACCTTC; cdr3_aa: CASSLNYGYTF
j_call: TRBJ2-3; v_call: TRBV19; clone_size: .; d_call: .; cdr3_nt: TGTGCCAGTAGTATTGCCGGGACTCTCCTCACAGATACGCAGTATTTT; cdr3_aa: CASSIAGTLLTDTQYF
j_call: TRBJ2-3; v_call: TRBV5-1; clone_size: few; d_call: TRBD2; cdr3_nt: TGCGCCAGCAGCTTGGAAGTAGCGGGAGGACCCACAGATACGCAGTATTTT; cdr3_aa: CASSLEVAGGPTDTQYF
j_call: TRBJ2-1; v_call: TRBV10-3; clone_size: .; d_call: .; cdr3_nt: TGTGCCATCAGCTCCTCACAGGGGGCTCGTTCGAGCGGGAGACACAATGAGCAGTTCTTC; cdr3_aa: CAISSSQGARSSGRHNEQFF
j_call: TRBJ1-5; v_call: TRBV18; clone_size: .; d_call: TRBD1; cdr3_nt: TGTGCCAGCTCACCGCGGACAGGGGGAAATCAGCCCCAGCATTTT; cdr3_aa: CASSPRTGGNQPQHF
j_call: TRBJ1-2; v_call: TRBV18; clone_size: .; d_call: .; cdr3_nt: TGTGCCAGCTCACCACCCCGGGGAGCCTGGAACTATGGCTACACCTTC; cdr3_aa: CASSPPRGAWNYGYTF
j_call: TRBJ2-7; v_call: TRBV7-2; clone_size: .; d_call: TRBD2; cdr3_nt: TGTGCCAGCAGCCCCTCCCGACTAGCGGGTATCTACGAGCAGTACTTC; cdr3_aa: CASSPSRLAGIYEQYF
j_call: TRBJ2-2; v_call: TRBV2; clone_size: .; d_call: .; cdr3_nt: TGTGCCAGCAGCTTCAGGGATCCCGGGGAGCTGTTTTTT; cdr3_aa: CASSFRDPGELFF
j_call: TRBJ1-1; v_call: TRBV5-1; clone_size: .; d_call: .; cdr3_nt: TGCGCCAGCAGCTTGGATGGGTACACTGAAGCTTTCTTT; cdr3_aa: CASSLDGYTEAFF
j_call: TRBJ2-7; v_call: TRBV19; clone_size: .; d_call: .; cdr3_nt: TGTGCCAGTAGTAATATGGGGACGAAGGGCGAGCAGTACTTC; cdr3_aa: CASSNMGTKGEQYF
j_call: TRBJ1-4; v_call: TRBV18; clone_size: .; d_call: .; cdr3_nt: TGTGCCAGCTCACCCGACGGGGGAGTAGAAAAACTGTTTTTT; cdr3_aa: CASSPDGGVEKLFF
j_call: TRBJ2-7; v_call: TRBV7-8; clone_size: .; d_call: TRBD2; cdr3_nt: TGTGCCAGCAGCTTTTTGGGTACTAGCGGGAGTCAAGAGCAGTACTTC; cdr3_aa: CASSFLGTSGSQEQYF
j_call: TRBJ2-1; v_call: TRBV2; clone_size: .; d_call: .; cdr3_nt: TGTGCCAGCAGTGGCAGCAGAGGACTCTCCAATGAGCAGTTCTTC; cdr3_aa: CASSGSRGLSNEQFF
j_call: TRBJ1-4; v_call: TRBV6-4; clone_size: .; d_call: .; cdr3_nt: TGTGCCAGCAGACGAACAGGGCTTACTAATGAAAAACTGTTTTTT; cdr3_aa: CASRRTGLTNEKLFF
j_call: TRBJ2-5; v_call: TRBV7-9; clone_size: few; d_call: .; cdr3_nt: TGTGCCAGCAGCTTAAACCAAGAGACCCAGTACTTC; cdr3_aa: CASSLNQETQYF
j_call: TRBJ2-2; v_call: TRBV7-8; clone_size: .; d_call: TRBD1; cdr3_nt: TGTGCCAGCAGCCCTAGGGGGCAGGACACCGGGGAGCTGTTTTTT; cdr3_aa: CASSPRGQDTGELFF
j_call: TRBJ1-5; v_call: TRBV6-1; clone_size: .; d_call: .; cdr3_nt: TGTGCCAGCAGTCGCGGCAGGGAGGCGCCCCAGCATTTT; cdr3_aa: CASSRGREAPQHF
j_call: TRBJ2-7; v_call: TRBV27; clone_size: .; d_call: TRBD1; cdr3_nt: TGTGCCAGCAGTTGGGGACAGGGGTCCTACGAGCAGTACTTC; cdr3_aa: CASSWGQGSYEQYF
j_call: TRBJ2-7; v_call: TRBV2; clone_size: .; d_call: TRBD1; cdr3_nt: TGTGCCAGCAGCGAACAGGGGGTCTCCTACGAGCAGTACTTC; cdr3_aa: CASSEQGVSYEQYF
j_call: TRBJ2-7; v_call: TRBV19; clone_size: few; d_call: .; cdr3_nt: TGTGCCAGTACCGGGAGGGACAGGGTATACGAGTGTGAGCAGTACTTC; cdr3_aa: CASTGRDRVYECEQYF
j_call: TRBJ1-5; v_call: TRBV19; clone_size: .; d_call: .; cdr3_nt: TGTGCCAGTAGCTCGGGACACGCCACCTGGCCCCAGCATTTT; cdr3_aa: CASSSGHATWPQHF
j_call: TRBJ2-1; v_call: TRBV12-5; clone_size: .; d_call: .; cdr3_nt: TGTGCTAGTGGTTACCTTTTTAATGAGCAGTTCTTC; cdr3_aa: CASGYLFNEQFF
j_call: TRBJ2-5; v_call: TRBV11-2; clone_size: .; d_call: .; cdr3_nt: TGTGCCAGCAGCTTTCCTTGGGGTGCGGAGACCCAGTACTTC; cdr3_aa: CASSFPWGAETQYF
j_call: TRBJ2-5; v_call: TRBV6-5; clone_size: few; d_call: .; cdr3_nt: TGTGCCAGCAGTTGGGGGTCGGACCCCGCGACCCAGTACTTC; cdr3_aa: CASSWGSDPATQYF
j_call: TRBJ2-3; v_call: TRBV6-5; clone_size: .; d_call: .; cdr3_nt: TGTGCCAGCAGTTACTCGACCAGGGCAGATACGCAGTATTTT; cdr3_aa: CASSYSTRADTQYF
j_call: TRBJ2-1; v_call: TRBV19; clone_size: few; d_call: TRBD2; cdr3_nt: TGTGCCAGGGGAGAGCGGGAGTTCAACAATGAGCAGTTCTTC; cdr3_aa: CARGEREFNNEQFF
j_call: TRBJ2-5; v_call: TRBV18; clone_size: .; d_call: .; cdr3_nt: TGTGCCAGCTCACCACCGAGGTACAGGGAACAAGAGACCCAGTACTTC; cdr3_aa: CASSPPRYREQETQYF
j_call: TRBJ2-5; v_call: TRBV2; clone_size: .; d_call: TRBD2; cdr3_nt: TGTGCCAGCAGTGAAATCCTAGCGGGGGAGGGAACCCAGTACTTC; cdr3_aa: CASSEILAGEGTQYF
j_call: TRBJ2-5; v_call: TRBV11-3; clone_size: few; d_call: TRBD2; cdr3_nt: TGTGCCAGCAGCTTAGATAAGGTTTCGCCTAGCGGGACCCAAGAGACCCAGTACTTC; cdr3_aa: CASSLDKVSPSGTQETQYF
j_call: TRBJ2-5; v_call: TRBV5-1; clone_size: few; d_call: .; cdr3_nt: TGCGCCAGCAGTGGGGGATCCCAAGAGACCCAGTACTTC; cdr3_aa: CASSGGSQETQYF
j_call: TRBJ1-5; v_call: TRBV5-1; clone_size: .; d_call: .; cdr3_nt: TGCGCCAGCAGTAGGGATAGCAATCAGCCCCAGCATTTT; cdr3_aa: CASSRDSNQPQHF
j_call: TRBJ1-2; v_call: TRBV11-2; clone_size: few; d_call: .; cdr3_nt: TGTGCCAGCAGCTTGAACTATGGCTACACCTTC; cdr3_aa: CASSLNYGYTF
j_call: TRBJ2-3; v_call: TRBV5-4; clone_size: .; d_call: .; cdr3_nt: TGTGCCAGCAGCTTCAATAGGGGCCCAGATACGCAGTATTTT; cdr3_aa: CASSFNRGPDTQYF
j_call: TRBJ2-7; v_call: TRBV5-8; clone_size: .; d_call: .; cdr3_nt: TGTGCCAGCGTACGGAGGGGAGAAGGCGAGCAGTACTTC; cdr3_aa: CASVRRGEGEQYF
j_call: TRBJ2-7; v_call: TRBV5-6; clone_size: .; d_call: TRBD1; cdr3_nt: TGTGCCAGCAGCGCGAGGAGGGTCGGGACAGGGATTCGGGACGAGCAGTACTTC; cdr3_aa: CASSARRVGTGIRDEQYF
j_call: TRBJ2-7; v_call: TRBV4-1; clone_size: .; d_call: TRBD1; cdr3_nt: TGCGCCAGCAGCCAAGAAGGCGCCAGGGGGCTCTACGAGCAGTACTTC; cdr3_aa: CASSQEGARGLYEQYF
j_call: TRBJ1-2; v_call: TRBV29-1; clone_size: .; d_call: .; cdr3_nt: TGCAGCGTTGAATCGGGGCAGCACTATGGCTACACCTTC; cdr3_aa: CSVESGQHYGYTF
j_call: TRBJ2-3; v_call: TRBV11-2; clone_size: .; d_call: .; cdr3_nt: TGTGCCAGCAGCTTCCTCCCTGGAGGCCGTATAGATACGCAGTATTTT; cdr3_aa: CASSFLPGGRIDTQYF
j_call: TRBJ1-5; v_call: TRBV28; clone_size: few; d_call: TRBD1; cdr3_nt: TGTGCCAGCAGGAGACAGGGGGCGCGCGGTCAGCCCCAGCATTTT; cdr3_aa: CASRRQGARGQPQHF
j_call: TRBJ1-5; v_call: TRBV16; clone_size: .; d_call: TRBD1; cdr3_nt: TGTGCCAGCAGCCAATCCGGACAGGAGAATCAGCCCCAGCATTTT; cdr3_aa: CASSQSGQENQPQHF
j_call: TRBJ2-6; v_call: TRBV9; clone_size: .; d_call: .; cdr3_nt: TGTGCCAGCAGCGCGCGGGGAAGGACGGCTGGGGCCAACGTCCTGACTTTC; cdr3_aa: CASSARGRTAGANVLTF
j_call: TRBJ1-1; v_call: TRBV5-1; clone_size: .; d_call: .; cdr3_nt: TGCGCCAGCAGCTTGAGCCCTGTGGAGGCCCGGACTGAAGCTTTCTTT; cdr3_aa: CASSLSPVEARTEAFF
j_call: TRBJ1-1; v_call: TRBV28; clone_size: .; d_call: .; cdr3_nt: TGTGCCAGCAGTTTTCAGGGCGGGAGGGGCACTGAAGCTTTCTTT; cdr3_aa: CASSFQGGRGTEAFF
j_call: TRBJ1-3; v_call: TRBV9; clone_size: many; d_call: .; cdr3_nt: TGTGCCAGCAGCGTCTTTGATGGGGCTGGAAACACCATATATTTT; cdr3_aa: CASSVFDGAGNTIYF
j_call: TRBJ1-5; v_call: TRBV6-6; clone_size: .; d_call: .; cdr3_nt: TGTGCCAGCAGTTACTCTTCGGGTACTGGAGAGCCCCAGCATTTT; cdr3_aa: CASSYSSGTGEPQHF
j_call: TRBJ2-2; v_call: TRBV7-9; clone_size: .; d_call: TRBD1; cdr3_nt: TGTGCCACTGGGACAGTGAACACCGGGGAGCTGTTTTTT; cdr3_aa: CATGTVNTGELFF